This section outlines one T cell receptor (beta chain) sequence together with its context. This sample stems from a study of blood T cell repertoires in COVID-19. Study context: Researchers got acute and convalescent COVID-19 samples from the United States, Italy and Spain.

Trimming stripped 0 bases from V and 2 bases from J, with 16 bases between. The V gene's germline CDR1 is MNHNS and CDR2 SASEGT. The length of the CDR3 is 17 residues. Per the study methods: The assay estimated nucleated cells by amplifying reference gene primers. Sequencing used immunoSEQ multiplex PCR; TCRdb keeps in-frame clones, though not all of them. V and J calls plus clone size are reproduced from that table; the DNA served to infer D and trimming. The sample records more than 200,000 clones, roughly four fifths being singletons. This clonotype was sampled from a man aged 45-60 years with active or convalescent COVID-19. The chain links TRBV6-1 to TRBJ1-1; a possible D gene is TRBD1 (5 bases). Sequenced sample: peripheral blood. CDR3 sequence reads: CASSEALHGGVNTEAFF. The CDR3 DNA reads TGTGCCAGCAGTGAAGCGCTTCATGGGGGGGTTAACACTGAAGCTTTCTTT.